A single sample is the source of the 12 T cell receptor beta chains below, sequenced in a study of T cells in localized non-small cell lung cancer. This table comes from immunoSEQ multiplex PCR, and its TCRdb copy is limited to in-frame clones, with some not included. This sample has around 25,000 clones, with more than 90% found just once. The sequenced sample was peripheral blood, obtained before any cancer treatment. All receptors derive from a man between 40 and 70 years old with stage III squamous cell lung carcinoma.

Details on this clone: This specimen includes other DNA sequences encoding the same CDR3. The chain recombines TRBV5-1 with TRBJ2-3; 8 bases are a match to TRBD2. The V gene end was trimmed by 5 bases and the J gene end by 0 bases; junction bases not matched to a gene: 5. Germline CDR1 and CDR2: SGHRS and YFSETQ. The CDR3 is made up of 15 amino acids. The CDR3 coding sequence is TGCGCCAGCAGTCTCTCGGGGGGGAGCACAGATACGCAGTATTTT. Amino acids: CASSLSGGSTDTQYF.

CDR3 DNA: TGTGCCAGCAGCTTAGTACAGGGAATAGGTCAGCCCCAGCATTTT. Translated: CASSLVQGIGQPQHF. The chain links TRBV7-2 to TRBJ1-5, with TRBD1 as a possible D gene (6 bases). The CDR3 spans 15 residues. Looked up from germline, CDR1 is SGHTA and CDR2 is FQGNSA. Trimming removed 1 base at V and 6 bases at J, with 13 bases between.

This chain uses TRBV7-9 with TRBJ1-3, with 9 bases identical to TRBD1. Germline V lookup: CDR1 SEHNR, CDR2 FQNEAQ (reference sequence). V dropped 5 bases and J dropped 0; count of bases not matched to a gene: 5. CDR3 length equals 16 residues. Here the CDR3 reads CASSTRQGVSGNTIYF. CDR3 in DNA: TGTGCCAGCAGCACCCGACAGGGGGTCTCTGGAAACACCATATATTTT.

The chain couples TRBV6-5 to TRBJ2-7; D tentatively reads TRBD1 or TRBD2 (5 bases each). The germline CDR1 and CDR2 sequences are MNHEY and SVGAGI. The CDR3 runs 14 residues. Trimming cost V 5 bases and J 2 bases, with 13 bases left between them. As DNA, the CDR3 is TGTGCCAGCAGTGGGTTGAGGGGAACCTACGAGCAGTACTTC. This encodes CASSGLRGTYEQYF.

The V and J genes are TRBV11-2 and TRBJ2-2; unclear D gene. The V gene's germline CDR1 is SGHAT and CDR2 FQNNGV. V lost 5 bases to trimming and J lost 0 bases, with 10 bases between them. The CDR3 sequence is 15 residues long. The CDR3 DNA is TGTGCCAGCAGCCCAGGAGTTTCGAACACCGGGGAGCTGTTTTTT. Translation gives CASSPGVSNTGELFF.

V gene TRBV5-1 combines with J gene TRBJ2-5; tentatively, D is TRBD1 (6 bases). Trimming shortened V by 0 bases and J by 2 bases, and 8 bases separated the two germline ends. The CDR3 extends over 14 amino acids. Germline CDR1 SGHRS, CDR2 YFSETQ. This CDR3 reads CASSLDTGQETQYF. The CDR3 DNA sequence: TGCGCCAGCAGCTTGGATACAGGGCAAGAGACCCAGTACTTC.

The V and J genes are TRBV5-1 and TRBJ1-1; the D gene is possibly TRBD1 (6 bases). V gave up 5 bases and J gave up 2 bases, with 13 bases separating them. Germline V gene lookup returns CDR1 SGHRS and CDR2 YFSETQ. The CDR3 totals 14 residues. In DNA, the CDR3 is TGCGCCAGCAGAACCCAGGACAGCAACACTGAAGCTTTCTTT. This codes for CASRTQDSNTEAFF.

The rearrangement uses TRBV6-4 and TRBJ2-3; no clear D gene. V was clipped by 0 bases and J by 3 bases, with 16 bases between them. The CDR3 sequence is 17 residues long. The V gene's germline CDR1 is MRHNA and CDR2 SNTAGT. The CDR3 sequence is CASSDSNKARRTDTQYF. CDR3 sequence (DNA): TGTGCCAGCAGTGACTCGAATAAGGCTAGAAGGACAGATACGCAGTATTTT.

The chain is built from TRBV14 and TRBJ1-5; TRBD1 aligns across 7 bases. Germline loops: CDR1 SGHDN, CDR2 FVKESK. This CDR3 is 14 amino acids long. Unmatched junction bases numbered 2, after V lost 4 bases and J lost 2 bases. The CDR3 loop reads CASSRQGGNQPQHF. Written as DNA, the CDR3 is TGTGCCAGCAGCCGACAGGGTGGCAATCAGCCCCAGCATTTT. Combining the CDR3 with reference TRBV14 and TRBJ1-5 gives the whole variable domain EAGVTQFPSHSVIEKGQTVTLRCDPISGHDNLYWYRRVMGKEIKFLLHFVKESKQDESGMPNNRFLAERTGGTYSTLKVQPAELEDSGVYFCASSRQGGNQPQHFGDGTRLSIL.

The chain couples TRBV15 to TRBJ2-5; D is unclear. The CDR3 loop spans 14 amino acids. Trimming removed 2 bases at V and 2 bases at J, with 9 bases between. From germline, CDR1 is LNHNV and CDR2 YYDKDF (reference sequence). The CDR3 nucleotides are TGTGCCACCAGCAGATCGCCCATACAAGAGACCCAGTACTTC. Encoded protein: CATSRSPIQETQYF.

This sequence joins TRBV15 and TRBJ1-2; D is ambiguous. Trimming took 0 bases from V and 4 from J, leaving 9 bases between them. The CDR3 runs to 14 residues. The germline gives CDR1 LNHNV, CDR2 YYDKDF (reference sequence). CDR3 protein: CATSRDRQTYGYTF. The CDR3 DNA reads as TGTGCCACCAGCAGAGATCGGCAGACCTATGGCTACACCTTC.

This clone has more than one count but fewer than ten. The chain uses TRBV10-3 and TRBJ2-1; 9 bases are a match to TRBD2. The junction had 6 bases not matched to a gene; V was cut back by 7 bases and J by 2 bases. The CDR3 loop spans 15 amino acids. Germline CDR1 and CDR2: ENHRY and SYGVKD. CDR3 sequence: CAITDSGGPYNEQFF. In DNA form, the CDR3 reads TGTGCCATCACCGATAGCGGGGGTCCCTACAATGAGCAGTTCTTC.